This T cell receptor (beta chain) was sequenced during a study of CD8+ T cells in alopecia areata. Study-wide results and caveats: Scalp sample sequencing also detects resident alphabeta T cells of normal skin.

To note about this clone: Its antigen is unidentified.

Reverse transcription of extracted RNA yielded cDNA, which provided the sequencing template. Using immunoSEQ multiplex PCR, the repertoire was profiled, and TCRdb retains in-frame clones only, with some absent. Of about 69,000 clones detected, approximately 64% appear once; the ten largest clones hold about a sixth. Deletions cut 4 bases from V and 0 bases from J, with 13 bases between. Germline V CDR1 and CDR2: SQVTM, ANQGSEA. This CDR3 region has 14 residues. The sample was CD8+ T cells sorted from blood, taken at week 0. The chain uses TRBV29-1 and TRBJ2-7; D unresolved. This clonotype was obtained from a human donor with alopecia areata. CDR3 amino acids: CSVVVSASSYEQYF. The CDR3 DNA sequence: TGCAGCGTTGTTGTGTCTGCTAGCTCCTACGAGCAGTACTTC.